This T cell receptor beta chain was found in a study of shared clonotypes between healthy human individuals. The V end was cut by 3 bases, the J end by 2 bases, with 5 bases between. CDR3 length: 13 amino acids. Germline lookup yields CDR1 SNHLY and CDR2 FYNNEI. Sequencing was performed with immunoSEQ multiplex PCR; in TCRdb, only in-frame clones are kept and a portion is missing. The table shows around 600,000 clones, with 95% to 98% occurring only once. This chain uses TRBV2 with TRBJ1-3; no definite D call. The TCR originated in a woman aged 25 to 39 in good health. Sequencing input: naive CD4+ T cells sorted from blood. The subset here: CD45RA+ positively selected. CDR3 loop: CASSEDPGNTIYF. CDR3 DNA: TGTGCCAGCAGTGAGGATCCTGGAAACACCATATATTTT.